This entry is about one T cell receptor beta chain. These data originate in a study of T cells after yellow fever vaccination. The CDR3 runs to 16 residues. V was clipped by 4 bases and J by 5 bases; unmatched bases: 8. Per germline, CDR1 SGHTA and CDR2 FQGNSA. TCRdb re-called the 5' RACE reads through MiXCR, storing one row per CDR3 protein. This table has 100,000 to 150,000 distinct CDR3 sequences, roughly 15% appearing once. The V call is TRBV7-2, the J call TRBJ2-3, with 11 bases aligning to TRBD1. The sequence derives from a man between 18 and 35 years old who received the YFV17D yellow fever vaccine. The sample here was CD8+ T cells sorted from PBMCs, taken 5 days after the yellow fever booster vaccination. The CDR3 spells CASSSAGTGGRDTQYF. In DNA, the CDR3 is TGTGCCAGCAGCTCCGCCGGGACAGGGGGGCGAGATACGCAGTATTTT.